This entry describes one T cell receptor beta chain. These data come from a study of blood T cell repertoires in COVID-19. Measured with immunoSEQ multiplex PCR; TCRdb has only the in-frame clones, and not every one. The sample yields 200,000 to 250,000 clones, around 87% seen once. After removal of 7 bases from V and 7 bases from J, the junction contained 3 bases not matched to a gene. This CDR3 contains 13 residues. CDR1 is SNHLY and CDR2 is FYNNEI in the germline V gene. The sequence came from a woman in her forties or fifties who had recovered from COVID-19. The chain combines TRBV2 with TRBJ2-1; TRBD2 matches 11 bases. Material for sequencing was PBMCs or T cells enriched from blood (not recorded which). CDR3 sequence (DNA): TGTGCCAGCAAACTAGCGGGAGAAAATGAGCAGTTCTTC. Its translation: CASKLAGENEQFF. Using reference TRBV2 and TRBJ2-1 for the parts outside the CDR3, the full variable domain is EPEVTQTPSHQVTQMGQEVILRCVPISNHLYFYWYRQILGQKVEFLVSFYNNEISEKSEIFDDQFSVERPDGSNFTLKIRSTKLEDSAMYFCASKLAGENEQFFGPGTRLTVL.